The entry that follows covers one T cell receptor (beta chain) sequence. The antigen is unknown. The study drew all its donors from Caucasian adults living in Nashville, Tennessee. The CDR3 runs to 15 residues. V gave up 9 bases and J gave up 6 bases; unmatched junction bases: 10. Germline V gene lookup returns CDR1 SGHAT and CDR2 FQNNGV. The sample comes from a study of shared clonotypes between healthy human individuals. Overall study results and limits: Generally, naive subsets came out with larger estimated richness than memory subsets.

The assay was immunoSEQ multiplex PCR, and TCRdb's table has in-frame clones only and misses some. The data contain under 1,100,000 clones, about 70% of them singletons. Sequenced sample: memory CD4+ T cells sorted from blood. Subset in this sample: CD45RA-negative fraction. The chain employs TRBV11-2 and TRBJ2-2, with 10 bases matching TRBD2. The TCR originated in a man between 18 and 35 years old in good health. CDR3 loop: CASVILAGGAGELFF. In DNA form, the CDR3 reads TGTGCCAGTGTTATCTTAGCGGGAGGTGCCGGGGAGCTGTTTTTT.